A selection of T cell receptor beta chains follows, all from one sample in a study of T cells in Graves' hyperthyroidism and ophthalmopathy. TCRdb itself ran the multiplex PCR reads through MiXCR, one entry per CDR3 protein. The sample holds some 510,000 distinct CDR3 sequences, roughly 20% seen once. The sample taken for sequencing was blood. Every receptor here comes from a young man with Graves' hyperthyroidism. Each CDR3 is given with its conserved first and last residue. The D gene is left open where the match is weak. Clone size is stated in some rows and not others, as once, few, many or a class when expanded.

TGTGCCAGCAGAACCGGACAGGGCTCTGGAAACACCATATATTTT,CASRTGQGSGNTIYF,TRBD1,TRBV12-3/TRBV12-4,many,TRBJ1-3
TGTGCCAGCAGCCCTTCTGTGGGGCAGTATTTT,CASSPSVGQYF,-,TRBV7-9,many,TRBJ2-3
TGTGCCAGCAGCAGGTCTCACAATCAGCCCCAGCATTTT,CASSRSHNQPQHF,-,TRBV6-1,many,TRBJ1-5
TGTGCCATCGCACCGGGACTAGCGTCTTACGAGCAGTACTTC,CAIAPGLASYEQYF,TRBD2,TRBV10-3,-,TRBJ2-7
TGTGCCAGCAGTTCTCCTCGAGGGGGGACAGGGGATAAGCAGCCCCAGCATTTT,CASSSPRGGTGDKQPQHF,TRBD1,TRBV28,many,TRBJ1-5
TGTGCCAGTAGTTCCCTCGGCCGGGGTAGCACAGATACGCAGTATTTT,CASSSLGRGSTDTQYF,-,TRBV19,-,TRBJ2-3
TGTGCCAGCACCCCTGGACGGATGGGGGAGACCCAGTACTTC,CASTPGRMGETQYF,-,TRBV7-9,many,TRBJ2-5
TGTGCCAGCAATGAACGGAGGGGGGAGACCCAGTACTTC,CASNERRGETQYF,-,TRBV2,-,TRBJ2-5
TGTGCCAGCATGTCTGGGGGGGCTAGCACTGAAGCTTTCTTT,CASMSGGASTEAFF,-,TRBV12-3/TRBV12-4,many,TRBJ1-1
TGTGCCAGCAGCTATCACAGGGACTTCTCTGGAAACACCATATATTTT,CASSYHRDFSGNTIYF,-,TRBV11-1,many,TRBJ1-3
TGTGCCAGTAGTATCCCCGGGAGAGGCACTGAAGCTTTCTTT,CASSIPGRGTEAFF,-,TRBV19,many,TRBJ1-1
TGTGCCAGCAGTTATGCAGGGATCTACGAGCAGTACTTC,CASSYAGIYEQYF,-,TRBV6-5,many,TRBJ2-7
TGCAGTGCTAGGGTTATGGACCGAAGCTCCTACGAGCAGTACTTC,CSARVMDRSSYEQYF,-,TRBV20-1,many,TRBJ2-7
TGTGCCAGCAGCAGGGGGACAGGGTATGAACTCTATGGCTACACCTTC,CASSRGTGYELYGYTF,TRBD1,TRBV7-2,many,TRBJ1-2
TGTGCCAGCAGGTGGGGGGAAGAAAAACTGTTTTTT,CASRWGEEKLFF,-,TRBV28,many,TRBJ1-4
TGTGCCAGCAGTTCTCCAGGGGGCGGAGCTTTCTTT,CASSSPGGGAFF,TRBD1,TRBV28,large,TRBJ1-1
TGTGCCAGTAGTGCCTGGACGGGGGCCCGAGTCACCGGGGAGCTGTTTTTT,CASSAWTGARVTGELFF,-,TRBV19,many,TRBJ2-2
TGTGCCAGCAGTGAAAGAGTAGGGGGGACTGAAGCTTTCTTT,CASSERVGGTEAFF,-,TRBV6-1,many,TRBJ1-1
TGTGCCAGCAGTGAATGGGGAGCGGGCGAGCAGTACTTC,CASSEWGAGEQYF,-,TRBV6-4,few,TRBJ2-7
TGTGCCTGGAGGGGATGGGACAGGGCCCAATCTAACTATGGCTACACCTTC,CAWRGWDRAQSNYGYTF,TRBD1,TRBV30,-,TRBJ1-2
TGCAGCGTTGAAGGGCTTGGAGAGACCCAGTACTTC,CSVEGLGETQYF,-,TRBV29-1,-,TRBJ2-5
TGTGCCAGCAGTTACTTATCCCAGGGTCTAAACACTGAAGCTTTCTTT,CASSYLSQGLNTEAFF,-,TRBV6-5,many,TRBJ1-1
TGTGCCAGCAGCTTGACGACAGCCCAAGAGACCCAGTACTTC,CASSLTTAQETQYF,-,TRBV5-5,many,TRBJ2-5
TGCGCCAGCAGTGATTTGGGGGCTGGAGGCTACACCTTC,CASSDLGAGGYTF,-,TRBV10-2,-,TRBJ1-2
TGTGCCAGCAGCCAAGACTATGGCTACACCTTC,CASSQDYGYTF,-,TRBV3-1,many,TRBJ1-2
TGTGCCAGCAGCCTCAGGACTAGCGGGAGGAGGTACACCGGGGAGCTGTTTTTT,CASSLRTSGRRYTGELFF,TRBD2,TRBV7-3,few,TRBJ2-2
TGTGCCAGCCGCGGGACTAGCGGGCATTACGAGCAGTACTTC,CASRGTSGHYEQYF,TRBD2,TRBV12-3/TRBV12-4,-,TRBJ2-7